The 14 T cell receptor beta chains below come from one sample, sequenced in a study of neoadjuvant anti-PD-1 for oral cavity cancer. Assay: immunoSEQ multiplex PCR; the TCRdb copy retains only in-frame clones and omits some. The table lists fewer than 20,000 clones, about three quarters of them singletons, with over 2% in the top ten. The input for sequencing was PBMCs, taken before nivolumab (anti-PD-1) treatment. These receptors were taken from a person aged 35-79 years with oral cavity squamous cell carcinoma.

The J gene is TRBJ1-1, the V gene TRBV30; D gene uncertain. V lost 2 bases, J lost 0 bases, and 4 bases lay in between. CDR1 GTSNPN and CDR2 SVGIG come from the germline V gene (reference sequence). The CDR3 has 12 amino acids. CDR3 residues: CAWSRMNTEAFF. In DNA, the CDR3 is TGTGCCTGGAGTAGGATGAACACTGAAGCTTTCTTT.

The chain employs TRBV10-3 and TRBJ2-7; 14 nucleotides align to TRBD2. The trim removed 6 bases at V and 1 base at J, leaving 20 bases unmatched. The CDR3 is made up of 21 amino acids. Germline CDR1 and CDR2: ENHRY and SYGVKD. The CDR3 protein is CAIRGLAGGQEPTPSSYEQYF. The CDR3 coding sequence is TGTGCCATCAGAGGACTAGCGGGAGGCCAGGAACCGACCCCCTCTTCCTACGAGCAGTACTTC.

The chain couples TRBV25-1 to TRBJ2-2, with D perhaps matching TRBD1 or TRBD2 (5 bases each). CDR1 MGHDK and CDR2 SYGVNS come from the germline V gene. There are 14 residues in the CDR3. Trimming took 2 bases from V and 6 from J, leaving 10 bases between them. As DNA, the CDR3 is TGTGCCAGCAGTGAACGGCGAGGGGCCGGGGAGCTGTTTTTT. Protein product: CASSERRGAGELFF. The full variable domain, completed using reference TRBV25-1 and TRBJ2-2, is EADIYQTPRYLVIGTGKKITLECSQTMGHDKMYWYQQDPGMELHLIHYSYGVNSTEKGDLSSESTVSRIRTEHFPLTLESARPSHTSQYLCASSERRGAGELFFGEGSRLTVL.

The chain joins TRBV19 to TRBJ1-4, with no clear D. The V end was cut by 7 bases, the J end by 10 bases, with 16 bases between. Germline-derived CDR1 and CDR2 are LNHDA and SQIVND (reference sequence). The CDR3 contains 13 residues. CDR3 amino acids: CASTLAVGGKLFF. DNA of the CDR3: TGTGCCAGTACTCTTGCAGTGGGAGGAAAACTGTTTTTT. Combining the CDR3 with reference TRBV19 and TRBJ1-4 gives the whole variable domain DGGITQSPKYLFRKEGQNVTLSCEQNLNHDAMYWYRQDPGQGLRLIYYSQIVNDFQKGDIAEGYSVSREKKESFPLTVTSAQKNPTAFYLCASTLAVGGKLFFGSGTQLSVL.

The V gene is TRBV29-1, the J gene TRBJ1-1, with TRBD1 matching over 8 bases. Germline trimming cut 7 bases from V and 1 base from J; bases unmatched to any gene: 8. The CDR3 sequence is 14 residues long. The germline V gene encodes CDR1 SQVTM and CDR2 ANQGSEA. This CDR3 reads CSAPLGQGNTEAFF. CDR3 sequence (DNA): TGCAGCGCCCCCTTAGGACAGGGGAACACTGAAGCTTTCTTT.

CDR3 DNA sequence: TGTGCCAGTGGAGGAGGCTCTGGGGCCAACGTCCTGACTTTC. This sequence encodes CASGGGSGANVLTF. V is TRBV7-8 and J is TRBJ2-6; D is possibly TRBD2 (5 bases). Per germline, CDR1 SGHVS and CDR2 FQNEAQ. Trimming removed 9 bases from V and 0 bases from J, with 9 bases in between. The CDR3 has 14 residues.

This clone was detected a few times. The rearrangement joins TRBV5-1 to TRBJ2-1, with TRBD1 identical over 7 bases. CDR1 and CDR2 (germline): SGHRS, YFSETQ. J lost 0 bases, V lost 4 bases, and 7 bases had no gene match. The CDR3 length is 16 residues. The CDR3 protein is CASSHRQGSSYNEQFF. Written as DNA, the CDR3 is TGCGCCAGCAGCCATAGACAGGGCTCCTCCTACAATGAGCAGTTCTTC.

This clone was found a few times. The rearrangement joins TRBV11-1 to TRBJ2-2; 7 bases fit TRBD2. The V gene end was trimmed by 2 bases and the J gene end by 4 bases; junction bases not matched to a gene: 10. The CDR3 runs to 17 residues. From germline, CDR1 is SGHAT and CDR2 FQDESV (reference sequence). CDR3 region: CASSLWKGGPGTGELFF. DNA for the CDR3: TGTGCCAGCAGCTTATGGAAGGGAGGGCCGGGCACCGGGGAGCTGTTTTTT.

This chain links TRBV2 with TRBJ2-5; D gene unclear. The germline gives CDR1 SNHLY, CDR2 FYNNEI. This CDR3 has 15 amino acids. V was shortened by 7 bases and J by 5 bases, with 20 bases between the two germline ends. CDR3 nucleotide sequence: TGTGCCAGCACCTATGGACGGACCAGACCGGAGACCCAGTACTTC. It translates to CASTYGRTRPETQYF.

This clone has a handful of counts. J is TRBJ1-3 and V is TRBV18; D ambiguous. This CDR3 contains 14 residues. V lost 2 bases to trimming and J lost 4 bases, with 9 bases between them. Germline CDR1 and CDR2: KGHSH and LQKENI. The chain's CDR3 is CASSPAGYGNTIYF. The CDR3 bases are TGTGCCAGCTCACCAGCGGGTTACGGAAACACCATATATTTT.

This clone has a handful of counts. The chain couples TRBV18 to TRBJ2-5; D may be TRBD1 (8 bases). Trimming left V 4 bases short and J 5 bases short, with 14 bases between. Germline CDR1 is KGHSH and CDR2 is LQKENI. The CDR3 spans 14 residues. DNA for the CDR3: TGTGCCAGCTCACTTGGACAGGGAGGGGAGACCCAGTACTTC. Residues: CASSLGQGGETQYF.

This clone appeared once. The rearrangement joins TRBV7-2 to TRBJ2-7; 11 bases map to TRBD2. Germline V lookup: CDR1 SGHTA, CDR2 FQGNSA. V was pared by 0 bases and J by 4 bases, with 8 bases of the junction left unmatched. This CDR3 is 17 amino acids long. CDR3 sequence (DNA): TGTGCCAGCAGCTTAGCGTTGGTTCTAGCGGGGGGATACGAGCAGTACTTC. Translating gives CASSLALVLAGGYEQYF.

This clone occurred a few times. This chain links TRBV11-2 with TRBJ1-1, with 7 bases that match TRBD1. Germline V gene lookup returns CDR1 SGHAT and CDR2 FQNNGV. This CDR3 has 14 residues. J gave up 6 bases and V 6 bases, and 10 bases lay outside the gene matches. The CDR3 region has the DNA TGTGCCAGCAGTTCGCGGGACAGCAACTCTGAAGCTTTCTTT. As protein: CASSSRDSNSEAFF.

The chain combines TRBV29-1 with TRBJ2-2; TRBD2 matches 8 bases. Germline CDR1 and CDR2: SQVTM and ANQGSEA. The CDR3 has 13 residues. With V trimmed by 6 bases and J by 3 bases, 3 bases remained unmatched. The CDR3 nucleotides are TGCAGCGTAAGCGGGGGCGACACCGGGGAGCTGTTTTTT. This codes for CSVSGGDTGELFF.